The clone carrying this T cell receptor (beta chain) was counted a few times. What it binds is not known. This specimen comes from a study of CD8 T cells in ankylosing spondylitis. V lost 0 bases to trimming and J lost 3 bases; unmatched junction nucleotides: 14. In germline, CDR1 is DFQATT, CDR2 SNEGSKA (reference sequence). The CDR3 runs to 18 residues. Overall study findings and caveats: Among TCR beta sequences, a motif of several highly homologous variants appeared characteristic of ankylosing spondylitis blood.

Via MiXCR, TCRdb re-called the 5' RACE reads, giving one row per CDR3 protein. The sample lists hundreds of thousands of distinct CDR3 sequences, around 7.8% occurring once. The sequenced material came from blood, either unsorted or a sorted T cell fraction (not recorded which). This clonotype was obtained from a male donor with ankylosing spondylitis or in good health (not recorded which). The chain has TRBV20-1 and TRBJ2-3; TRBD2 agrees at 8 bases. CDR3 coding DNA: TGCAGTGCTAGAGAAATCCGGGACGCCAGCGGGAGAACAGATACGCAGTATTTT. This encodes CSAREIRDASGRTDTQYF.